This TCR beta chain was recorded in a study of graft-versus-host responses after intestinal transplantation. Study-wide context: Recipients got multivisceral, liver-intestinal, or isolated intestinal transplants.

Co-plated with roughly 200,000 CFSE-labeled responder cells were roughly 200,000 irradiated, violet-dye-labeled stimulator cells. The study's findings and limits: There were GvH clones found in recipient marrow, and some of them appeared first in ileum or blood.

The CDR3 has 15 residues. Trimming removed 0 bases from V and 7 bases from J, with 13 bases in between. Germline lookup yields CDR1 KGHSH and CDR2 LQKENI. The protocol was immunoSEQ multiplex PCR, while the TCRdb copy is restricted to in-frame clones and leaves out a portion. The data show about 22,000 clones, 50% to 60% seen once. The sequence derives from a human patient who received an intestinal transplant. Sequencing used alloreactive CD4+ T cells from a mixed lymphocyte reaction culture, obtained before intestinal transplant. The subset denotes: CFSE-low proliferating T cells sorted from approximately six-day pre-transplant mixed lymphocyte reaction (GvH or HvG direction). The rearrangement links TRBV18 to TRBJ2-1; D may be TRBD1 (6 bases). CDR3 nucleotides: TGTGCCAGCTCACCACCCTTAGGGGGTCAGAATGAGCAGTTCTTC. Residues: CASSPPLGGQNEQFF.